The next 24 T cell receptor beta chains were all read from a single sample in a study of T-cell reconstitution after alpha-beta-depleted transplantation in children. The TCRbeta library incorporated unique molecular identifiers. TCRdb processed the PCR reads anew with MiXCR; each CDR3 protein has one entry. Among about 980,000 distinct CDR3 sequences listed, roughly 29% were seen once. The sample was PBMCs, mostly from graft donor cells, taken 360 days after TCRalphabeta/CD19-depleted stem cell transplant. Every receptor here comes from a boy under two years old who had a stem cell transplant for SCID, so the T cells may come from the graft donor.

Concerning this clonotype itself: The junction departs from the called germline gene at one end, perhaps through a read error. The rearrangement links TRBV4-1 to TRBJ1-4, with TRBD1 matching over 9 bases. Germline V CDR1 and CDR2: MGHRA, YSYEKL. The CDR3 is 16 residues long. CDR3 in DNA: TGCGCCAGCAGCTCCTACAGGGGGCCAACTAATAAAAAACTGTTTTTT. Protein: CASSSYRGPTNKKLFF.

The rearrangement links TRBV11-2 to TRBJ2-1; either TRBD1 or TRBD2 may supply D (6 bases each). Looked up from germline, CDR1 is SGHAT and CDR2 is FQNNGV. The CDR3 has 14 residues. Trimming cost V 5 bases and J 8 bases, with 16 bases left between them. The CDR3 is CASSPHIGGHEQFF. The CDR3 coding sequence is TGTGCCAGCAGCCCCCACATAGGGGGGCATGAGCAGTTCTTC.

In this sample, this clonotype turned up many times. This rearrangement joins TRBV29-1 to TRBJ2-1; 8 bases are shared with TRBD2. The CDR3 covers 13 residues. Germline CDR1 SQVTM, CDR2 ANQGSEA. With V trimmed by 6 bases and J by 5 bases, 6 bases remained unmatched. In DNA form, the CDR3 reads TGCAGCGTGTCTAGCGGGCGGAACAATGAGCAGTTCTTC. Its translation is CSVSSGRNNEQFF.

CDR3 in DNA: TGTGCCAGCAAGGAGGGCTGGACCCAGTACTTC. Protein product: CASKEGWTQYF. The J gene is TRBJ2-5, the V gene TRBV2, with TRBD2 as a possible D gene (6 bases). CDR3 length equals 11 residues. Trimming pared 7 bases from V and 7 bases from J, leaving 10 bases between. Germline CDR1 is SNHLY and CDR2 is FYNNEI.

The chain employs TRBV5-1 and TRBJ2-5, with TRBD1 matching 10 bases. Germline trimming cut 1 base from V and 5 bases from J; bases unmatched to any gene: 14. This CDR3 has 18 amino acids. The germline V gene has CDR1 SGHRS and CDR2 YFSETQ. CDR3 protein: CASSLPSPGTGAVETQYF. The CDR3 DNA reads TGCGCCAGCAGCTTGCCCTCTCCCGGGACAGGGGCTGTTGAGACCCAGTACTTC.

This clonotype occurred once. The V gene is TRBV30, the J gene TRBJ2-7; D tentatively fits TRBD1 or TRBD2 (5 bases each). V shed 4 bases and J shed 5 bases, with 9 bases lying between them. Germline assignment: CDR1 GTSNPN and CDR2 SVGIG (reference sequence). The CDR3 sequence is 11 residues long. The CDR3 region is CAWNRGDEQYF. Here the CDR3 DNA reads TGTGCCTGGAATAGGGGAGACGAGCAGTACTTC.

In DNA form, the CDR3 reads TGCGCCAGCAGCGGAGCGGGGTTCACCACAGATACGCAGTATTTT. Amino acid sequence: CASSGAGFTTDTQYF. The chain links TRBV5-1 to TRBJ2-3; 7 nucleotides agree with TRBD2. CDR1 is SGHRS and CDR2 is YFSETQ in the germline V gene. Trimming took 4 bases from V and 2 from J; bases not matched to a gene: 7. The CDR3 runs to 15 residues.

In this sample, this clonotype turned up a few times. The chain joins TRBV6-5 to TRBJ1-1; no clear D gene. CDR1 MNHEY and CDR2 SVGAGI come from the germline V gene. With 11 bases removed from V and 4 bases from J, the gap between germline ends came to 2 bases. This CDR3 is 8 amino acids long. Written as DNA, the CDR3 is TGTGCCGTCACTGAAGCTTTCTTT. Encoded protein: CAVTEAFF.

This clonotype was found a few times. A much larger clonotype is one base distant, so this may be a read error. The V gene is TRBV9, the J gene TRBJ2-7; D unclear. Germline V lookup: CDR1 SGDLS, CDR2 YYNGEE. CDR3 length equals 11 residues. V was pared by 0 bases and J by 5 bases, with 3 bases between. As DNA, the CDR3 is TGTGCCAGCAGCGTAGTTCACGAGCAGTACTTC. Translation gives CASSVVHEQYF.

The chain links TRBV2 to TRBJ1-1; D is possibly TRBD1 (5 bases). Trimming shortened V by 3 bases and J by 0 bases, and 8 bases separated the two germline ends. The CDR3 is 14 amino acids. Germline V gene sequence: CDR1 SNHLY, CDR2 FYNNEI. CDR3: CASSEGVLNTEAFF. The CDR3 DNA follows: TGTGCCAGCAGTGAGGGGGTCCTGAACACTGAAGCTTTCTTT.

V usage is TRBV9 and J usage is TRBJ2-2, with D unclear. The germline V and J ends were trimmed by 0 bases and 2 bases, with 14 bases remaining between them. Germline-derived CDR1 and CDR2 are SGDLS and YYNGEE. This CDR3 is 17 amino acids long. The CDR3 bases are TGTGCCAGCAGCGTAGTAGGGCAGACCATAAACACCGGGGAGCTGTTTTTT. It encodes CASSVVGQTINTGELFF.

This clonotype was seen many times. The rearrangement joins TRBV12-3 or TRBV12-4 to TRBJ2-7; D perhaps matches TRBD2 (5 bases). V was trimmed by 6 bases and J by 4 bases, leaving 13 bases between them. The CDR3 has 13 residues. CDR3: CASRSGPGYEQYF. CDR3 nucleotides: TGTGCCAGCAGGAGCGGTCCGGGGTACGAGCAGTACTTC.

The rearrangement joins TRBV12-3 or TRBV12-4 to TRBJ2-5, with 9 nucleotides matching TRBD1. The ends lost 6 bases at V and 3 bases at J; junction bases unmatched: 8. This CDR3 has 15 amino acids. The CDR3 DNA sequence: TGTGCCAGCAGAGAAGATCGGGACAGGGAAGAGACCCAGTACTTC. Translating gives CASREDRDREETQYF.

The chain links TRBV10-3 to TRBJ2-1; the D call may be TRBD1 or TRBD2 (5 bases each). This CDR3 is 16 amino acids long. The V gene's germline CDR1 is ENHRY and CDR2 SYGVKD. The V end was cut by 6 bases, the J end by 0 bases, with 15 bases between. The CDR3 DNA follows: TGTGCCATCAGGGGGGAACAGACAAGCTCCTACAATGAGCAGTTCTTC. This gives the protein CAIRGEQTSSYNEQFF.

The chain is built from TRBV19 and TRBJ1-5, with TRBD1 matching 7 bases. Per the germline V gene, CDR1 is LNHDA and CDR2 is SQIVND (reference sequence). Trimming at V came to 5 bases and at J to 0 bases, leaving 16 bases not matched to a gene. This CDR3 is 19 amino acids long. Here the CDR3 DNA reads TGTGCCAGTAGTTATGGGACAGTAGGAACCATTTATAGCAATCAGCCCCAGCATTTT. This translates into CASSYGTVGTIYSNQPQHF.

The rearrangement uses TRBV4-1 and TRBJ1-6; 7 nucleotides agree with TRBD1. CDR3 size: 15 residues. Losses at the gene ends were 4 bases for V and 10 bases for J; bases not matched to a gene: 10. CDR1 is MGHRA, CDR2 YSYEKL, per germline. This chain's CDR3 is CASSRLKTGNSPLHF. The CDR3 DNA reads TGCGCCAGCAGCCGTCTAAAGACAGGGAACTCACCCCTCCACTTT.

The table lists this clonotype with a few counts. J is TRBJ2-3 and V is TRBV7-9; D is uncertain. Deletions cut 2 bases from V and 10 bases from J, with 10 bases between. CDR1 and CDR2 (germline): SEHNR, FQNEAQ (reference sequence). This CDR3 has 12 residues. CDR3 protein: CASSLSPPAQYF. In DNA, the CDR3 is TGTGCCAGCAGCTTATCGCCCCCTGCGCAGTATTTT.

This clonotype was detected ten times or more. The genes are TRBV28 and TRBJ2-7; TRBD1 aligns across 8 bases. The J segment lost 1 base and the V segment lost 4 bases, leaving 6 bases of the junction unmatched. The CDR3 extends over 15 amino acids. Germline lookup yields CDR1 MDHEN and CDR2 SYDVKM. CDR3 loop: CASSSSGTGSYEQYF. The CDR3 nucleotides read TGTGCCAGCAGTTCGTCCGGGACAGGATCCTACGAGCAGTACTTC.

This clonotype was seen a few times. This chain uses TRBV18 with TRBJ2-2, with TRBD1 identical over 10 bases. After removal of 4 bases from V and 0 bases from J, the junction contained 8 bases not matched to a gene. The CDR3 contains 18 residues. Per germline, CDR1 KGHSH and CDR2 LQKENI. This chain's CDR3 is CASSRTAGQGTNTGELFF. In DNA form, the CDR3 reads TGTGCCAGCTCACGAACGGCGGGACAGGGGACGAACACCGGGGAGCTGTTTTTT.

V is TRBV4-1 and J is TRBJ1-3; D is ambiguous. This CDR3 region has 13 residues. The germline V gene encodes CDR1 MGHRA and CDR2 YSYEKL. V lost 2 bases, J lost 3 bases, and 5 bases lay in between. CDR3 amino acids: CASSQINGNTIYF. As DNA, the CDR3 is TGCGCCAGCAGCCAAATAAATGGAAACACCATATATTTT.

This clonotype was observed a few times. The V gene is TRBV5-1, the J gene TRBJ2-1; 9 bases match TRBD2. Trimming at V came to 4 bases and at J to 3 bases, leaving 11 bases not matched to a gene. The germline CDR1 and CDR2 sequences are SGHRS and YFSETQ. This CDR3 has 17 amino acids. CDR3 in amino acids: CASSTRGAGGVYNEQFF. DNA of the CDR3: TGCGCCAGCAGCACCCGAGGAGCGGGGGGCGTCTACAATGAGCAGTTCTTC.

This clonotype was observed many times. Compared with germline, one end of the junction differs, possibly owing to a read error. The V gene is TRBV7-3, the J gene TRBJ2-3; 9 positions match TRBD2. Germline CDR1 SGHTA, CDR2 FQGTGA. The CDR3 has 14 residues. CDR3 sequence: CASSSSGGTDTQYF. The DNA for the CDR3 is TGCGCCAGCAGCTCTAGCGGGGGCACAGATACGCAGTATTTT.

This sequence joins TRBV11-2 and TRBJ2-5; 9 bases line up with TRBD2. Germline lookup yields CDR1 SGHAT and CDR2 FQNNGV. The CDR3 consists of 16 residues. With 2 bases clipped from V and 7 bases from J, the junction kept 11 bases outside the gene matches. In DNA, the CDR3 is TGTGCCAGCAGCTTACAGGGACTAGCTTTTAACGTGACCCAGTACTTC. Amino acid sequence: CASSLQGLAFNVTQYF.

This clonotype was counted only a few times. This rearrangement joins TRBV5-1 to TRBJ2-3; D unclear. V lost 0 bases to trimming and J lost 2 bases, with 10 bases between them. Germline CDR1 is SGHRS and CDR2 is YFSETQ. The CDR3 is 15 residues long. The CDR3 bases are TGCGCCAGCAGCTTGGCGCGGTACCCCACAGATACGCAGTATTTT. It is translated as CASSLARYPTDTQYF.